The 24 T cell receptor beta chains listed next were all sequenced from one sample in a study of blood T cell repertoires in COVID-19. Generated by immunoSEQ multiplex PCR, the TCRdb table keeps only in-frame clones and is missing some. The sample gives approximately 190,000 clones, 70% to 90% of which show up once; approximately 5.1% is in the top ten. The specimen sequenced was peripheral blood. Source of these receptors: a woman aged 70 to 79 with active or convalescent COVID-19.

The rearrangement links TRBV2 to TRBJ1-4; TRBD1 aligns across 7 bases. With 11 bases clipped from V and 3 bases from J, the junction kept 9 bases outside the gene matches. Looked up from germline, CDR1 is SNHLY and CDR2 is FYNNEI. The CDR3 totals 14 residues. The CDR3 loop is CAGATGVSNEKLFF. In nucleotides, the CDR3 is TGTGCCGGTGCTACAGGGGTCTCTAATGAAAAACTGTTTTTT.

Concerning this clone: One end of the junction does not line up with germline, which may come from a read error. Other DNA sequences in the sample encode the same CDR3. The J gene is TRBJ2-7, the V gene TRBV7-9, with 7 bases lining up with TRBD2. The CDR3 has 14 amino acids. Germline V gives CDR1 SEHNR, CDR2 FQNEAQ (reference sequence). In DNA form, the CDR3 reads TGTGCCAGCAGCTTACCCGCCGGGAGGTACGCGCAGTACTTC. This encodes CASSLPAGRYAQYF.

The genes are TRBV7-9 and TRBJ2-1; 8 bases line up with TRBD1. V was clipped by 2 bases and J by 4 bases; unmatched bases: 4. From germline, CDR1 is SEHNR and CDR2 FQNEAQ (reference sequence). The CDR3 runs to 15 residues. CDR3 region: CASSLLQGAYNEQFF. DNA of the CDR3: TGTGCCAGCAGCTTACTCCAGGGGGCTTACAATGAGCAGTTCTTC.

The genes are TRBV11-2 and TRBJ2-3; TRBD2 matches at 14 bases. V lost 5 bases to trimming and J lost 5 bases; unmatched junction nucleotides: 12. Looked up from germline, CDR1 is SGHAT and CDR2 is FQNNGV. The CDR3 is 18 residues long. CDR3 in amino acids: CASSPQTGTSGRGDTQYF. The CDR3 DNA sequence: TGTGCCAGCAGCCCGCAGACCGGGACTAGCGGGAGAGGAGATACGCAGTATTTT.

This clone was seen a single time. This chain connects TRBV7-9 to TRBJ2-5, with D possibly being TRBD2 (6 bases). The CDR3 is 16 amino acids. Trimming removed 1 base at V and 1 base at J, with 13 bases between. Germline-derived CDR1 and CDR2 are SEHNR and FQNEAQ (reference sequence). The CDR3 loop is CASSLGEASPQETQYF. CDR3 in DNA: TGTGCCAGCAGCTTAGGGGAGGCCTCACCCCAAGAGACCCAGTACTTC.

The V and J genes are TRBV6-5 and TRBJ1-2; 7 bases line up with TRBD1. CDR1 and CDR2 (germline): MNHEY, SVGAGI. The V segment lost 4 bases and the J segment 2 bases; nucleotides outside the gene matches: 1. This CDR3 has 13 residues. CDR3 protein: CASSLGQNYGYTF. For the CDR3, the DNA is TGTGCCAGCAGTTTGGGACAGAACTATGGCTACACCTTC.

The chain recombines TRBV28 with TRBJ2-1; 12 nucleotides line up with TRBD2. The trim removed 1 base at V and 1 base at J, leaving 17 bases unmatched. CDR1 and CDR2 from the germline V gene are MDHEN and SYDVKM. The CDR3 is made up of 22 amino acids. CDR3 in amino acids: CASSLFITVRTSGTLSYNEQFF. DNA of the CDR3: TGTGCCAGCAGTTTATTTATCACGGTCAGGACTAGCGGGACTCTTTCCTACAATGAGCAGTTCTTC.

The V and J genes are TRBV4-2 and TRBJ2-1; 14 bases match TRBD2. CDR1 and CDR2 (germline): LGHNA, YNFKEQ. V lost 4 bases, J lost 0 bases, and 8 bases stayed unmatched. This CDR3 contains 19 residues. The CDR3 nucleotides read TGTGCCAGCAGCCGTCGACCAGGGACTAGCGGGAGCTCCTACAATGAGCAGTTCTTC. This gives the protein CASSRRPGTSGSSYNEQFF.

This sequence joins TRBV6-5 and TRBJ2-5; 10 bases align to TRBD1. The germline CDR1 and CDR2 sequences are MNHEY and SVGAGI. The J segment lost 5 bases and the V segment lost 4 bases, leaving 7 bases of the junction unmatched. CDR3 length equals 15 residues. The CDR3 reads CASSSDRGRGETQYF. The CDR3 DNA reads as TGTGCCAGCAGTTCGGACAGGGGGAGGGGTGAGACCCAGTACTTC.

Here the CDR3 reads CASSPRQVYGYTF. The CDR3 nucleotides are TGTGCCAGCTCACCCCGACAAGTCTATGGCTACACCTTC. The chain couples TRBV18 to TRBJ1-2; no clear D. The CDR3 has 13 residues. Between the trimmed V and J ends, which lost 3 bases and 4 bases, there was a span of 9 bases. From germline, CDR1 is KGHSH and CDR2 LQKENI.

V gene TRBV18 combines with J gene TRBJ1-1; 7 bases line up with TRBD1. The germline V gene has CDR1 KGHSH and CDR2 LQKENI. V shed 0 bases and J 8 bases; nucleotides not matched to a gene: 9. The CDR3 length is 15 residues. Here the CDR3 DNA reads TGTGCCAGCTCACCACCGAACCTGGGGGACAGAGAAGCTTTCTTT. This translates into CASSPPNLGDREAFF.

The chain employs TRBV30 and TRBJ1-1; possible D gene TRBD1, 5 bases. The CDR3 has 11 amino acids. The V gene's germline CDR1 is GTSNPN and CDR2 SVGIG (reference sequence). Trimming stripped 7 bases from V and 3 bases from J, with 9 bases between. The CDR3, as DNA: TGTGCCTATAAGACAGACACTGAAGCTTTCTTT. Amino acids: CAYKTDTEAFF.

The chain carries TRBV11-2 and TRBJ2-7; 8 bases are shared with TRBD2. The germline V gene encodes CDR1 SGHAT and CDR2 FQNNGV. The CDR3 loop spans 16 amino acids. V shed 6 bases, J shed 0 bases, and the junction held 10 bases outside the gene matches. CDR3 in DNA: TGTGCCAGCAGTCTTATAGCGGGAAAACGCTCCTACGAGCAGTACTTC. Encoded protein: CASSLIAGKRSYEQYF. The full variable domain, its missing parts supplied by reference TRBV11-2 and TRBJ2-7, is EAGVAQSPRYKIIEKRQSVAFWCNPISGHATLYWYQQILGQGPKLLIQFQNNGVVDDSQLPKDRFSAERLKGVDSTLKIQPAKLEDSAVYLCASSLIAGKRSYEQYFGPGTRLTVT.

The chain recombines TRBV29-1 with TRBJ2-7; no firm D call. Germline V gene data show CDR1 as SQVTM and CDR2 as ANQGSEA. This CDR3 has 12 amino acids. The germline V and J ends were trimmed by 4 bases and 2 bases, with 9 bases remaining between them. CDR3 sequence (DNA): TGCAGCGTTGGTGCAGGTCCCTACGAGCAGTACTTC. As protein: CSVGAGPYEQYF.

The chain links TRBV24-1 to TRBJ2-1; TRBD1 aligns across 7 bases. This CDR3 contains 16 residues. V lost 4 bases to trimming and J lost 2 bases; unmatched junction nucleotides: 7. The V gene's germline CDR1 is KGHDR and CDR2 SFDVKD. CDR3 region: CATSDSGTATYNEQFF. In nucleotides, the CDR3 is TGTGCCACCAGTGACTCCGGGACAGCGACCTACAATGAGCAGTTCTTC.

The V call is TRBV7-9, the J call TRBJ2-1; tentatively, D is TRBD1 (5 bases). CDR1 and CDR2 (germline): SEHNR, FQNEAQ (reference sequence). The CDR3 sequence is 19 residues long. V was clipped by 4 bases and J by 2 bases, with 24 bases between them. This CDR3 is CASSYQYPQGVLPYNEQFF. As DNA, the CDR3 is TGTGCCAGCAGCTACCAGTACCCCCAGGGCGTTCTTCCCTACAATGAGCAGTTCTTC.

This clone was observed a single time. The chain combines TRBV19 with TRBJ2-5, with a weak D call TRBD2 (6 bases). Germline CDR1 reads LNHDA; CDR2 reads SQIVND (reference sequence). V was clipped by 6 bases and J by 5 bases, with 10 bases between them. This CDR3 contains 12 residues. The CDR3 here is CASRGGAETQYF. Written as DNA, the CDR3 is TGTGCCAGTAGGGGGGGAGCGGAGACCCAGTACTTC.

The chain has TRBV23-1 and TRBJ2-4, with TRBD2 matching over 11 bases. TRBV23-1 is assigned to the ORF class and has an uncertain function. V was clipped by 0 bases and J by 0 bases; unmatched bases: 7. The CDR3 extends over 19 amino acids. The CDR3, as DNA: TGCGCCAGCAGTCAATCTCCTAGCGGGAGGCTTCTAGCCAAAAACATTCAGTACTTC. As protein: CASSQSPSGRLLAKNIQYF.

The DNA of the CDR3 is TGTGCCAGCAGTTTAAAGCGGAGGAGCTCCTACGAGCAGTACTTC. As protein: CASSLKRRSSYEQYF. The V and J genes are TRBV28 and TRBJ2-7; weak D call: TRBD2 (5 bases). The CDR3 contains 15 residues. The germline CDR1 and CDR2 sequences are MDHEN and SYDVKM. Trimming cost V 2 bases and J 0 bases, with 11 bases left between them.

V gene TRBV4-1 combines with J gene TRBJ2-3; 9 positions match TRBD1. CDR3 size: 20 residues. Losses at the gene ends were 0 bases for V and 1 base for J; bases not matched to a gene: 14. Germline assignment: CDR1 MGHRA and CDR2 YSYEKL. As DNA, the CDR3 is TGCGCCAGCAGCCAAGACCCCACAGGGGGCTCAGCGGCCCGCACAGATACGCAGTATTTT. The encoded protein is CASSQDPTGGSAARTDTQYF.

The V call is TRBV24-1, the J call TRBJ2-5; 7 bases align to TRBD1. Germline V gene sequence: CDR1 KGHDR, CDR2 SFDVKD. This CDR3 region has 16 residues. The trim removed 1 base at V and 5 bases at J, leaving 9 bases unmatched. CDR3 nucleotides: TGTGCCACCAGTGATTTCCGACAGGGTTTCGGTGAGACCCAGTACTTC. It is translated as CATSDFRQGFGETQYF.

In this sample, this clone turned up once. The gene calls are TRBV6-5 and TRBJ1-5; 7 bases fit TRBD1. Germline values: CDR1 MNHEY, CDR2 SVGAGI. This CDR3 spans 14 amino acids. The junction had 8 bases not matched to a gene; V was cut back by 5 bases and J by 7 bases. The DNA of the CDR3 is TGTGCCAGCAGTACAGGGGTTATAGCGCAGCCCCAGCATTTT. Its translation is CASSTGVIAQPQHF.

This chain links TRBV10-2 with TRBJ2-4; no clear D gene. CDR3 length equals 14 residues. Germline V gene lookup returns CDR1 WSHSY and CDR2 SAAADI. V lost 8 bases to trimming and J lost 0 bases, with 11 bases between them. The CDR3 sequence is CASLNSGAKNIQYF. DNA for the CDR3: TGCGCCAGCCTTAACTCTGGAGCCAAAAACATTCAGTACTTC.

V usage is TRBV28 and J usage is TRBJ2-3; D is ambiguous. V gave up 5 bases and J gave up 2 bases, with 8 bases separating them. Germline CDR1 reads MDHEN; CDR2 reads SYDVKM. The CDR3 extends over 13 amino acids. CDR3 residues: CASSPGSTDTQYF. The CDR3 region has the DNA TGTGCCAGCAGTCCAGGATCCACAGATACGCAGTATTTT.